The 26 T cell receptor beta chains in this list originate from one sample, sequenced in a study of control samples from healthy donors and cancer patients. Generated by immunoSEQ multiplex PCR, the TCRdb table keeps only in-frame clones and is missing some. The sample holds 95,000 to 150,000 clones, around 86% seen once. The sample consisted of blood. These receptor sequences come from a middle-aged man in good health.

This chain connects TRBV5-6 to TRBJ2-1; either TRBD1 or TRBD2 may fit D (5 bases each). The CDR3 is 12 residues long. Germline V gives CDR1 SGHDT, CDR2 YYEEEE. V lost 5 bases to trimming and J lost 7 bases, with 10 bases between them. The CDR3 sequence is CASRWGTNEQFF. Here the CDR3 DNA reads TGTGCCAGCAGATGGGGGACGAATGAGCAGTTCTTC.

The chain joins TRBV6-1 to TRBJ2-1; D unclear. Trimming left V 2 bases short and J 4 bases short, with 15 bases between. Germline loops: CDR1 MNHNS, CDR2 SASEGT. This CDR3 spans 16 amino acids. The CDR3 is CASSETTYRSYNEQFF. The CDR3 DNA sequence: TGTGCCAGCAGTGAAACGACTTATCGGTCATACAATGAGCAGTTCTTC.

This clone was counted a single time. The chain combines TRBV19 with TRBJ2-2, with D perhaps matching TRBD2 (6 bases). The CDR3 sequence is 15 residues long. Germline assignment: CDR1 LNHDA and CDR2 SQIVND (reference sequence). The V end lost 7 bases, the J end lost 5 bases, and 17 bases lay between the germline ends. In DNA, the CDR3 is TGTGCCAGTAATTCCGACAGCGGGCGGACCGGGGAGCTGTTTTTT. It is translated as CASNSDSGRTGELFF.

CDR3 residues: CASSLGGVTEAFF. Written as DNA, the CDR3 is TGTGCCAGCAGCTTAGGGGGGGTCACTGAAGCTTTCTTT. V is TRBV7-9 and J is TRBJ1-1; D possibly corresponds to TRBD1 (5 bases). Germline CDR1 reads SEHNR; CDR2 reads FQNEAQ (reference sequence). CDR3 length equals 13 residues. V dropped 1 base and J dropped 4 bases, with 7 bases sitting between them.

This clone was counted a few times. J is TRBJ1-6 and V is TRBV7-2, with 8 bases fitting TRBD1. Germline-derived CDR1 and CDR2 are SGHTA and FQGNSA. The V and J ends lost 0 bases and 17 bases, in that order; junction bases with no gene match: 12. The CDR3 extends over 15 amino acids. CDR3 sequence: CASSLATTGARIFHF. The CDR3 nucleotides read TGTGCCAGCAGCTTAGCGACGACAGGGGCCAGAATTTTCCACTTT.

The chain uses TRBV6-2 or TRBV6-3 and TRBJ2-7; the D gene is possibly TRBD1 (6 bases). Between the trimmed V and J ends, which lost 0 bases and 3 bases, there was a span of 18 bases. This CDR3 has 17 amino acids. The germline CDR1 and CDR2 sequences are MNHEY and SVGEGT. CDR3 bases: TGTGCCAGCAGTTACTCGCTTAGGCGACAGGAAAGCTACGAGCAGTACTTC. This encodes CASSYSLRRQESYEQYF.

The chain has TRBV5-4 and TRBJ2-2; the D gene is possibly TRBD2 (6 bases). The CDR3 has 14 residues. The V and J ends lost 3 bases and 6 bases respectively, with 12 bases between them. CDR1 is SGHNT and CDR2 is YYREEE in the germline V gene (reference sequence). CDR3 sequence reads: CASSSMGLPGELFF. CDR3 nucleotides: TGTGCCAGCAGCTCAATGGGACTGCCCGGGGAGCTGTTTTTT.

The CDR3 bases are TGTGCCAGCAGCTTAGTTGGTAGCGGAACCACAGATACGCAGTATTTT. Protein: CASSLVGSGTTDTQYF. The chain links TRBV7-2 to TRBJ2-3; a weak D match, TRBD2 (6 bases). Trimming removed 1 base at V and 2 bases at J, with 13 bases between. This CDR3 region has 16 residues. Germline V gene lookup returns CDR1 SGHTA and CDR2 FQGNSA. The whole variable domain, filled in from reference TRBV7-2 and TRBJ2-3, reads GAGVSQSPSNKVTEKGKDVELRCDPISGHTALYWYRQSLGQGLEFLIYFQGNSAPDKSGLPSDRFSAERTGGSVSTLTIQRTQQEDSAVYLCASSLVGSGTTDTQYFGPGTRLTVL.

The V call is TRBV25-1, the J call TRBJ2-7; D is possibly TRBD2 (5 bases). V lost 6 bases and J 0 bases, leaving 12 bases between the germline ends. The CDR3 is 14 residues long. CDR1 is MGHDK and CDR2 is SYGVNS in the germline V gene. The CDR3 DNA is TGTGCCAGCAGGTTCGGCGAGGGCTCCTACGAGCAGTACTTC. Amino acids: CASRFGEGSYEQYF.

The genes are TRBV7-2 and TRBJ1-6; D gene uncertain. V lost 1 base, J lost 5 bases, and 9 bases lay in between. Germline CDR1 is SGHTA and CDR2 is FQGNSA. The CDR3 spans 15 residues. CDR3 amino acids: CASSLVRTDNSPLHF. DNA for the CDR3: TGTGCCAGCAGCTTAGTTCGAACCGATAATTCACCCCTCCACTTT.

This clone was counted between two and nine times. J is TRBJ1-5 and V is TRBV30, with 7 bases lining up with TRBD1. The CDR3 consists of 14 residues. V trimming: 7 bases; J trimming: 6 bases; junction bases outside the gene matches: 12. CDR1 GTSNPN and CDR2 SVGIG come from the germline V gene (reference sequence). The CDR3: CASSGGGASQPQHF. For the CDR3, the DNA is TGTGCCTCCTCGGGAGGGGGCGCTTCTCAGCCCCAGCATTTT.

This chain links TRBV14 with TRBJ2-7; D is possibly TRBD1 or TRBD2 (6 bases each). This CDR3 region has 15 residues. V lost 0 bases and J 6 bases, leaving 15 bases between the germline ends. From germline, CDR1 is SGHDN and CDR2 FVKESK. The CDR3 region is CASSQERLVGGEQYF. CDR3 in DNA: TGTGCCAGCAGCCAAGAACGACTAGTAGGGGGCGAGCAGTACTTC. The full variable domain, with the rest looked up from reference TRBV14 and TRBJ2-7, is EAGVTQFPSHSVIEKGQTVTLRCDPISGHDNLYWYRRVMGKEIKFLLHFVKESKQDESGMPNNRFLAERTGGTYSTLKVQPAELEDSGVYFCASSQERLVGGEQYFGPGTRLTVT.

This rearrangement joins TRBV27 to TRBJ2-6, with D tentatively TRBD1 (6 bases). V lost 5 bases, J lost 4 bases, and 18 bases lay in between. Germline V gene data show CDR1 as MNHEY and CDR2 as SMNVEV (reference sequence). The CDR3 is 17 amino acids. The CDR3 region is CASSSRTDPRGANVLTF. In DNA, the CDR3 is TGTGCCAGCAGTAGTCGGACAGACCCCAGGGGGGCCAACGTCCTGACTTTC. Combining the CDR3 with reference TRBV27 and TRBJ2-6 gives the whole variable domain EAQVTQNPRYLITVTGKKLTVTCSQNMNHEYMSWYRQDPGLGLRQIYYSMNVEVTDKGDVPEGYKVSRKEKRNFPLILESPSPNQTSLYFCASSSRTDPRGANVLTFGAGSRLTVL.

There are a few counts of this clone. This chain joins TRBV7-9 and TRBJ1-5, with unresolved D. Trimming stripped 5 bases from V and 4 bases from J, with 9 bases between. Germline V CDR1 and CDR2: SEHNR, FQNEAQ (reference sequence). This CDR3 is 13 amino acids long. The CDR3 is CASSPGHNQPQHF. The CDR3 DNA reads TGTGCCAGCAGCCCCGGCCATAATCAGCCCCAGCATTTT.

This chain uses TRBV27 with TRBJ2-2, with TRBD2 matching over 7 bases. J lost 7 bases, V lost 2 bases, and 10 bases had no gene match. The CDR3 sequence is 16 residues long. Germline V CDR1 and CDR2: MNHEY, SMNVEV (reference sequence). The CDR3 sequence: CASSLLYSGVFGELFF. CDR3 DNA: TGTGCCAGCAGTTTACTTTACAGCGGGGTATTCGGGGAGCTGTTTTTT.

This chain connects TRBV9 to TRBJ2-7; D unclear. This CDR3 is 14 amino acids long. V was clipped by 2 bases and J by 2 bases, with 11 bases between them. From germline, CDR1 is SGDLS and CDR2 YYNGEE. The CDR3, as DNA: TGTGCCAGCAGCGTCCGTTTGGGCGCCTACGAGCAGTACTTC. It specifies CASSVRLGAYEQYF.

This chain joins TRBV24-1 and TRBJ1-3; no firm D call. V was cut by 5 bases and J by 4 bases, with 8 bases left in between. The CDR3 is made up of 13 amino acids. Germline CDR1 KGHDR, CDR2 SFDVKD. The CDR3: CATSVGHGNTIYF. The DNA for the CDR3 is TGTGCCACCAGTGTAGGGCACGGAAACACCATATATTTT.

This clone has a handful of counts. The chain couples TRBV24-1 to TRBJ2-3; 10 bases match TRBD1. This CDR3 has 15 amino acids. V lost 7 bases, J lost 3 bases, and 6 bases stayed unmatched. Germline V gene lookup returns CDR1 KGHDR and CDR2 SFDVKD. CDR3 nucleotide sequence: TGTGCCACCAGATTGACAGGGGGCGAAACAGATACGCAGTATTTT. Translating it yields CATRLTGGETDTQYF.

The rearrangement uses TRBV12-1 and TRBJ2-3; the tabulated D call, TRBD2, remains unverified against the DNA. TRBV12-1 is annotated as a pseudogene. The CDR3 has 16 amino acids. Here the CDR3 DNA reads TGTGCCAGCAGCTTTGAAGTTCGGACTCCCACAGATACGCAGTATTTT. It yields the protein CASSFEVRTPTDTQYF.

In its sample, this clone was seen once. The V gene is TRBV24-1, the J gene TRBJ1-2; D uncertain. V dropped 4 bases and J dropped 8 bases, with 19 bases sitting between them. There are 15 residues in the CDR3. Germline V gives CDR1 KGHDR, CDR2 SFDVKD. The CDR3 reads CATSDPQTKGSGYTF. In nucleotides, the CDR3 is TGTGCCACCAGTGACCCCCAAACAAAGGGAAGCGGCTACACCTTC.

The gene calls are TRBV14 and TRBJ2-3; D gene unclear. CDR1 and CDR2 from the germline V gene are SGHDN and FVKESK. The length of the CDR3 is 16 residues. V was pared by 5 bases and J by 4 bases, with 19 bases between. The CDR3 bases are TGTGCCAGCAGCAAAACCTTAACAAGGGTACCAGATACGCAGTATTTT. Protein sequence: CASSKTLTRVPDTQYF.

This clone was seen a few times. This sequence joins TRBV11-2 and TRBJ2-5, with a possible D match to TRBD2 (7 bases). V lost 4 bases to trimming and J lost 2 bases, with 20 bases between them. The CDR3 runs 17 residues. Germline lookup yields CDR1 SGHAT and CDR2 FQNNGV. CDR3 DNA: TGTGCCAGCAGCTCCGGAGCGGGGTGGGGGCTACAAGAGACCCAGTACTTC. The encoded protein is CASSSGAGWGLQETQYF.

This chain links TRBV4-3 with TRBJ1-2; tentatively, D is TRBD1 (6 bases). This CDR3 contains 15 residues. Germline V gene sequence: CDR1 LGHNA, CDR2 YSLEER. V lost 3 bases and J 3 bases, leaving 14 bases between the germline ends. The CDR3 bases are TGCGCCAGCAGCCAGGGAACAGGGTTTGACTATGGCTACACCTTC. Its translation is CASSQGTGFDYGYTF.

This sequence joins TRBV12-3 or TRBV12-4 and TRBJ2-7; 8 bases match TRBD1. V was clipped by 7 bases and J by 2 bases; unmatched bases: 4. The CDR3 loop spans 13 amino acids. CDR3 nucleotide sequence: TGTGCCAGCATGGACAGGGTGGCCTACGAGCAGTACTTC. Translation: CASMDRVAYEQYF.

The count of this clone is one. This CDR3 reads CASSRRQGIYEQYF. DNA for the CDR3: TGTGCCAGCAGCAGGCGACAGGGGATATACGAGCAGTACTTC. The V and J genes are TRBV11-3 and TRBJ2-7; 8 nucleotides agree with TRBD1. Germline loops: CDR1 SGHNT, CDR2 YENEEA. V shed 5 bases, J shed 4 bases, and the junction held 7 bases outside the gene matches. The CDR3 is 14 residues long. The whole variable domain, filled in from reference TRBV11-3 and TRBJ2-7, reads EAGVVQSPRYKIIEKKQPVAFWCNPISGHNTLYWYLQNLGQGPELLIRYENEEAVDDSQLPKDRFSAERLKGVDSTLKIQPAELGDSAVYLCASSRRQGIYEQYFGPGTRLTVT.

This clone appeared a few times. The chain joins TRBV27 to TRBJ1-1; TRBD1 might be the D (5 bases). CDR3 length: 14 residues. Germline V CDR1 and CDR2: MNHEY, SMNVEV (reference sequence). Trimming took off 5 bases at V and 0 bases at J, with 10 bases between the two ends. CDR3 nucleotide sequence: TGTGCCAGCAGTGCGGGACTTATGAACACTGAAGCTTTCTTT. Translating it yields CASSAGLMNTEAFF.